The sequence of this T cell receptor beta chain was determined in a study of T cell responses to AZD1222 COVID-19 vaccine. Clones were sequenced by immunoSEQ multiplex PCR, and TCRdb holds only the in-frame ones, with some missing. Among roughly 120,000 clones listed, around 81% were seen once. The CDR3 extends over 16 amino acids. The V and J ends lost 0 bases and 2 bases, in that order; junction bases with no gene match: 2. Germline V lookup: CDR1 KGHDR, CDR2 SFDVKD. The sequenced sample was peripheral blood, obtained on day 0 of AZD1222 vaccination. The V and J genes are TRBV24-1 and TRBJ2-3; TRBD1 agrees at 9 bases. The clonotype originates from an adult in good health. CDR3 in amino acids: CATSDLRQGVTDTQYF. The CDR3 DNA sequence: TGTGCCACCAGTGATTTGAGACAGGGGGTCACAGATACGCAGTATTTT.